The 3 T cell receptor beta chains reported below all come from one sample, sequenced in a study of shared clonotypes between healthy human individuals. Here immunoSEQ multiplex PCR was the method, and the copy in TCRdb shows in-frame clones only, minus some. The sample carries some 1 million clones, approximately 76% recorded once. Source material: memory CD4+ T cells sorted from blood. Subset described: CD45RA-negative fraction. The source is a man in his late teens or twenties in good health.

V and J are TRBV4-2 and TRBJ1-1, with D unresolved. V gave up 3 bases and J gave up 0 bases, with 17 bases separating them. Germline V CDR1 and CDR2: LGHNA, YNFKEQ. This CDR3 has 17 amino acids. The CDR3: CASSQDASYNMNTEAFF. For the CDR3, the DNA is TGTGCCAGCAGCCAGGATGCCTCTTATAACATGAACACTGAAGCTTTCTTT.

The V gene is TRBV10-3, the J gene TRBJ1-2, with D perhaps matching TRBD1 (5 bases). Trimming stripped 6 bases from V and 8 bases from J, with 13 bases between. Germline V CDR1 and CDR2: ENHRY, SYGVKD. The CDR3 is 12 amino acids. CDR3 in amino acids: CAISRGDDGYTF. As DNA, the CDR3 is TGTGCCATCAGCCGGGGGGACGACGGCTACACCTTC.

The chain links TRBV5-5 to TRBJ2-6, with D possibly being TRBD2 (5 bases). Germline V gene sequence: CDR1 SGHKS, CDR2 YYEKEE (reference sequence). The CDR3 is made up of 15 amino acids. Between the trimmed V and J ends, which lost 4 bases and 0 bases, there was a span of 8 bases. The CDR3, as DNA: TGTGCCAGCAGCCACGGGGTCTCTGGGGCCAACGTCCTGACTTTC. Protein sequence: CASSHGVSGANVLTF.